This T cell receptor (beta chain) emerged from a study of circulating CD8 cells and anti-PD-1 response in melanoma. In the study overall: Anti-PD-1 was first-line therapy for about 55% of the 13 patients. Study observations and caveats: Published repertoire comparisons used only baseline and M1 samples from a small cohort with few responders. PD-1 and DPOS subsets showed similar, higher clonality than DNEG. No tumor material was available, so peptide assays assessed reactivity.

Four subsets defined by PD-1 and/or TIGIT were sorted from live CD3+CD8+TCRalphabeta+ cells. This clonotype is classed as large. Its antigen is undetermined. Using approximately 15 ng of total RNA, TCR libraries were made with the QIAseq Immune Repertoire TCR panel. From the reads, TCRdb called clonotypes with MiXCR, one entry per CDR3 protein. The sample carries about 520 distinct CDR3 sequences, 5.8% recorded once. This CDR3 is built from 16 residues. V lost 1 base to trimming and J lost 2 bases, with 9 bases between them. Germline-derived CDR1 and CDR2 are LGHNA and YNFKEQ. The rearrangement joins TRBV4-2 to TRBJ2-6; D possibly matches TRBD1 or TRBD2 (5 bases each). The TCR was taken from a human donor with melanoma. Material: CD8+ T cells from PBMCs, obtained at baseline or after one month of anti-PD-1 therapy (not recorded which). For the CDR3, the DNA is TGTGCCAGCAGCCAAGGAGAGGGGACTGGGGCCAACGTCCTGACTTTC. It is translated as CASSQGEGTGANVLTF.